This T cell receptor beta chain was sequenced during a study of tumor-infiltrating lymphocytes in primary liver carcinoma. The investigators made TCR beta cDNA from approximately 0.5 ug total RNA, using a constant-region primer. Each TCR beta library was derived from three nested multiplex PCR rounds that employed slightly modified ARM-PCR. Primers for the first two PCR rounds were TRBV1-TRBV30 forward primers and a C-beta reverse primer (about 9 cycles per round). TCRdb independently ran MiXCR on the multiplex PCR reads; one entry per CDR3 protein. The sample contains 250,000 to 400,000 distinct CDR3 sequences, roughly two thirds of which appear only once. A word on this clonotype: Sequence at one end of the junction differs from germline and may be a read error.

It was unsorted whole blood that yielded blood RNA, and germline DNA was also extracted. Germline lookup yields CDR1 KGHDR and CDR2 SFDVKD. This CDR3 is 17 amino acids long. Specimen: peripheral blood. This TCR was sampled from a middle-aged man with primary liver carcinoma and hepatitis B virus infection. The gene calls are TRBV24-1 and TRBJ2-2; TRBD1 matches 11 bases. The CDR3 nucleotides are TGTGCCACTAGTGATCCCATGGACAGGGGGCAAGGCGGGGAGCTGTTTTTT. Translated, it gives CATSDPMDRGQGGELFF.